These T cell receptor beta chains were read from a single sample in a study of CD8+ T cells in alopecia areata. This table comes from immunoSEQ multiplex PCR, and its TCRdb copy is limited to in-frame clones, with some not included. The table has approximately 57,000 clones, about 96% seen once. The material sequenced was CD8+ T cells sorted from blood, taken at week 0. The receptors originated from a human donor with alopecia areata. Each CDR3 is given with its conserved first and last residue. D genes are given only for firm matches. Clone size is given for some rows only: seen once, a few or many times, or a class if the clone is expanded.

V gene	D gene	clone size	J gene	CDR3 DNA	CDR3 protein
TRBV19	TRBD1	-	TRBJ2-3	TGTGCCAGTAGTAGACAGGGACCAGATACGCAGTATTTT	CASSRQGPDTQYF
TRBV4-3	TRBD1	-	TRBJ2-7	TGCGCCAGCAGCGGAGGGACAGGGAACTACGAGCAGTACTTC	CASSGGTGNYEQYF
TRBV7-9	-	-	TRBJ2-2	TGTGCCAGCAGCCCCACGTCCAAAGGGAACACCGGGGAGCTGTTTTTT	CASSPTSKGNTGELFF
TRBV10-3	-	-	TRBJ2-1	TGTGCCATCATGCGCGGCAATGAGCAGTTCTTC	CAIMRGNEQFF
TRBV29-1	TRBD1	-	TRBJ2-3	TGCAGCGTTGGGGACAGGGGCCAGATCACAGATACGCAGTATTTT	CSVGDRGQITDTQYF
TRBV4-3	-	-	TRBJ1-6	TGCGCCAGCAGCCAAGACCGGGTCGGATCACCCCTCCACTTT	CASSQDRVGSPLHF
TRBV23-1	TRBD1	-	TRBJ1-5	TGCGCCAGCAGTCCAGGGGGCAGCTACTATAGCAATCAGCCCCAGCATTTT	CASSPGGSYYSNQPQHF
TRBV10-2	-	-	TRBJ2-1	TGCGCCAGCAGCACCACCTCCTACAATGAGCAGTTCTTC	CASSTTSYNEQFF
TRBV7-2	TRBD2	-	TRBJ2-1	TGTGCCAGCAGCTTAGCCTTACGGGGACTAGCTTGGGAGCAGTTCTTC	CASSLALRGLAWEQFF
TRBV25-1	TRBD1	-	TRBJ2-7	TGTGCCAGCAGTGGATCCGGGACAGATGGTGGGGTCGAGCAGTACTTC	CASSGSGTDGGVEQYF
TRBV4-3	TRBD2	-	TRBJ2-1	TGCGCCAGCAGCCAAGGGGCGGGGCTAGCGGGGGAACCCAATGAGCAGTTCTTC	CASSQGAGLAGEPNEQFF
TRBV7-9	-	-	TRBJ1-3	TGTGCCAGCAGCCGGGATGGAAACACCATATATTTT	CASSRDGNTIYF
TRBV4-3	-	-	TRBJ2-7	TGCGCCAGCAGCCAAGGGTTGGATTCCTACGAGCAGTACTTC	CASSQGLDSYEQYF
TRBV19	TRBD1	-	TRBJ1-6	TGTGCCAGTACCAGGGGGACAGGGGCTTCACCCCTCCACTTT	CASTRGTGASPLHF
TRBV27	-	once	TRBJ2-7	TGTGCCAGCAGTTTATCGGTCAGGGGAATCTCCTACGAGCAGTACTTC	CASSLSVRGISYEQYF
TRBV2	-	-	TRBJ1-2	TGTGCCAGCACAAATAGACAGAGCCAAGTCTATGGCTACACCTTC	CASTNRQSQVYGYTF
TRBV28	-	once	TRBJ2-7	TGTGCCAGCAGTTCCGGCGGAGGGGACGAGCAGTACTTC	CASSSGGGDEQYF
TRBV11-2	TRBD2	-	TRBJ2-1	TGTGCCAGCAGCCGACTAGCGGGGGGGATTTACAATGAGCAGTTCTTC	CASSRLAGGIYNEQFF
TRBV7-8	TRBD2	-	TRBJ2-7	TGTGCCAGCAGCTTAGGGCTTAGCGGGGGGTTATACGAGCAGTACTTC	CASSLGLSGGLYEQYF
TRBV2	TRBD2	-	TRBJ2-7	TGTGCCATCGCCCCCCTAGCGGCTTACGAGCAGTACTTC	CAIAPLAAYEQYF
TRBV5-1	-	-	TRBJ2-7	TGCGCCAGCAGCTTGACTAATACCTACGAGCAGTACTTC	CASSLTNTYEQYF
TRBV10-3	-	-	TRBJ2-3	TGTGCCATCAGTAACGACGGGTACGACACGCAGTATTTT	CAISNDGYDTQYF
TRBV7-8	-	-	TRBJ2-7	TGTGCCAGCAGCATCGGACCAACCTACGAGCAGTACTTC	CASSIGPTYEQYF
TRBV19	TRBD1	-	TRBJ2-7	TGTGCCAGTAGCCCCCGGGACAGGGGTATATACGAGCAGTACTTC	CASSPRDRGIYEQYF
TRBV6-5	-	-	TRBJ1-2	TGTGCCAGCAGTTACTCGAGTCTGGGGGCAAGGGTCGGCTACACCTTC	CASSYSSLGARVGYTF
TRBV29-1	TRBD1	-	TRBJ2-7	TGCAGCGTTGAAAGCAGGGGGCAGCAGTACTTC	CSVESRGQQYF
TRBV6-4	TRBD2	-	TRBJ2-3	TGTGCCAGCAGTGACTCGGCCAGCGGGGGCACAGATACGCAGTATTTT	CASSDSASGGTDTQYF
TRBV19	-	-	TRBJ2-7	TGTGCCACCACGGCAGGGTACGAGCAGTACTTC	CATTAGYEQYF